Below are 22 T cell receptor beta chains sequenced from a single sample in a study of Graves' ophthalmopathy and Graves' hyperthyroidism. RNA transcripts provided the template for amplifying TCR beta CDR3 regions. Second-round multiplex PCR came after first-round RT-PCR with HTBI primers. TCRdb reprocessed the multiplex PCR reads via MiXCR and lists one record per CDR3 protein. The sample carries fewer than 350,000 distinct CDR3 sequences, 15% to 20% recorded once. Sample: peripheral blood. Source of these receptors: an adult man with Graves' ophthalmopathy.

This clonotype was seen many times. This rearrangement joins TRBV6-5 to TRBJ2-7; D is undetermined. CDR3 length: 15 amino acids. Germline V gene data show CDR1 as MNHEY and CDR2 as SVGAGI. Trimming removed 7 bases at V and 2 bases at J, with 18 bases between. Here the CDR3 reads CASTRYLEGPYEQYF. CDR3 nucleotide sequence: TGTGCCAGCACAAGGTACCTAGAAGGCCCCTACGAGCAGTACTTC.

This clonotype was picked up many times. In DNA form, the CDR3 reads TGTGCCAGCAGCTTATCCCCCTCCGGCAGCGGAATAATATACTTC. Protein product: CASSLSPSGSGIIYF. The gene calls are TRBV7-2 and TRBJ2-7, with a tentative D call TRBD2 (5 bases). Germline loops: CDR1 SGHTA, CDR2 FQGNSA. This CDR3 has 15 amino acids. The germline V and J ends were trimmed by 2 bases and 13 bases, with 24 bases remaining between them.

V gene TRBV11-2 combines with J gene TRBJ2-7, with 9 bases fitting TRBD1. Per germline, CDR1 SGHAT and CDR2 FQNNGV. Trimming cost V 6 bases and J 9 bases; bases outside gene matches: 15. This CDR3 contains 15 residues. The chain's CDR3 is CASRQAGTGRLGQYF. Here the CDR3 DNA reads TGTGCCAGCAGACAGGCCGGGACAGGGCGTCTGGGGCAGTACTTC.

This clonotype was observed many times. The chain couples TRBV5-1 to TRBJ1-4; TRBD1 agrees at 7 bases. Per the germline V gene, CDR1 is SGHRS and CDR2 is YFSETQ. This CDR3 has 13 amino acids. J lost 8 bases, V lost 2 bases, and 3 bases had no gene match. The CDR3 loop is CASSFQGGEKLFF. The CDR3 DNA follows: TGCGCCAGCAGCTTTCAGGGGGGGGAAAAACTGTTTTTT.

This chain links TRBV30 with TRBJ1-5; TRBD1 aligns across 7 bases. CDR1 and CDR2 from the germline V gene are GTSNPN and SVGIG (reference sequence). V lost 2 bases and J lost 6; bases outside the gene matches: 7. The CDR3 runs 14 residues. CDR3 sequence reads: CAWSTEGAGQPQHF. CDR3 bases: TGTGCCTGGAGTACAGAGGGGGCTGGTCAGCCCCAGCATTTT.

This clonotype was observed many times. The chain employs TRBV6-5 and TRBJ1-2; 11 positions match TRBD1. The trim removed 2 bases at V and 5 bases at J, leaving 7 bases unmatched. Germline values: CDR1 MNHEY, CDR2 SVGAGI. The CDR3 contains 16 residues. CDR3 DNA sequence: TGTGCCAGCAGTTACATCCGGACAGGGGGCGGGTATGGCTACACCTTC. Its translation: CASSYIRTGGGYGYTF.

This clonotype was counted many times. V and J are TRBV20-1 and TRBJ2-7; 9 nucleotides agree with TRBD2. V trimming: 5 bases; J trimming: 7 bases; junction bases outside the gene matches: 9. Germline assignment: CDR1 DFQATT and CDR2 SNEGSKA (reference sequence). CDR3 size: 13 residues. DNA of the CDR3: TGCAGTGCTCGCGGGAGGGGGGTGTCGGAGCAGTACTTC. It encodes CSARGRGVSEQYF.

This clonotype occurred many times. The chain employs TRBV12-3 or TRBV12-4 and TRBJ2-1; D remains unclear. The CDR3 length is 12 residues. V shed 3 bases and J shed 5 bases, with 5 bases lying between them. The CDR3 is CASSLRDNEQFF. The CDR3 nucleotides are TGTGCCAGCAGTTTGCGCGACAATGAGCAGTTCTTC.

The chain is built from TRBV7-2 and TRBJ2-5; tentative D call: TRBD1 (6 bases). V shed 2 bases and J shed 7 bases, with 11 bases lying between them. The V gene's germline CDR1 is SGHTA and CDR2 FQGNSA. This CDR3 is built from 13 residues. This chain's CDR3 is CASSLRRGGTQYF. The CDR3 coding sequence is TGTGCCAGCAGCTTACGACGAGGGGGGACCCAGTACTTC.

The chain employs TRBV2 and TRBJ2-2; perhaps TRBD1 as D (6 bases). Germline lookup yields CDR1 SNHLY and CDR2 FYNNEI. The CDR3 totals 13 residues. V was cut by 6 bases and J by 4 bases, with 9 bases left in between. CDR3 nucleotide sequence: TGTGCCAGCAGGGGGGCGCCCACCGGGGAGCTGTTTTTT. Translated: CASRGAPTGELFF.

This clonotype showed up many times. The chain joins TRBV6-1 to TRBJ2-2; 8 bases align to TRBD2. This CDR3 region has 16 residues. Germline V lookup: CDR1 MNHNS, CDR2 SASEGT. The V and J ends lost 4 bases and 7 bases, in that order; junction bases with no gene match: 11. CDR3 coding DNA: TGTGCCAGCAGTGGGTCCGGGAGGGCCTACGTCGGGGAGCTGTTTTTT. It is translated as CASSGSGRAYVGELFF.

This clonotype has ten or more counts. The CDR3 DNA reads TGTGCCAGTAGTACCGCGAATAGCTACGAGCAGTACTTC. Translation gives CASSTANSYEQYF. J is TRBJ2-7 and V is TRBV19, with unresolved D. Per the germline V gene, CDR1 is LNHDA and CDR2 is SQIVND (reference sequence). V was shortened by 4 bases and J by 3 bases, with 10 bases between the two germline ends. The length of the CDR3 is 13 residues.

This clonotype has ten or more counts. J is TRBJ2-5 and V is TRBV20-1; D not certain. Trimming pared 5 bases from V and 4 bases from J, leaving 17 bases between. The CDR3 loop spans 14 amino acids. CDR1 and CDR2 (germline): DFQATT, SNEGSKA (reference sequence). CDR3 protein: CSAFGQTGRETQYF. The DNA for the CDR3 is TGCAGTGCTTTCGGTCAGACCGGTCGAGAGACCCAGTACTTC.

This clonotype has at least ten counts. J is TRBJ1-1 and V is TRBV3-1; possible D gene TRBD1, 6 bases. The CDR3 covers 12 residues. V shed 4 bases and J shed 8 bases, with 11 bases lying between them. Germline V gene lookup returns CDR1 LGHDT and CDR2 YNNKEL (reference sequence). Here the CDR3 DNA reads TGTGCCAGCAGCCGGGGGCAGGGAGAAGCTTTCTTT. Amino acid sequence: CASSRGQGEAFF.

CDR3 loop: CATSRSGTGGAEQYF. Here the CDR3 DNA reads TGTGCCACCAGCAGATCCGGGACAGGGGGCGCCGAGCAGTACTTC. The chain couples TRBV15 to TRBJ2-7; TRBD1 matches 12 bases. Trimming took 2 bases from V and 6 from J; bases not matched to a gene: 5. The CDR3 has 15 amino acids. CDR1 is LNHNV and CDR2 is YYDKDF in the germline V gene (reference sequence).

In this sample, this clonotype turned up many times. The rearrangement joins TRBV6-1 to TRBJ1-1; D not certain. The CDR3 extends over 13 amino acids. In germline, CDR1 is MNHNS, CDR2 SASEGT. The V end was cut by 6 bases, the J end by 3 bases, with 11 bases between. The CDR3 loop is CASRRRSDTEAFF. CDR3 DNA sequence: TGTGCCAGCAGAAGGAGAAGCGACACTGAAGCTTTCTTT.

In its sample, this clonotype was seen many times. V and J are TRBV12-3 or TRBV12-4 and TRBJ1-2; D possibly corresponds to TRBD1 (6 bases). CDR3 length: 15 amino acids. V was cut by 0 bases and J by 3 bases, with 11 bases left in between. The CDR3 sequence: CASSLATDSDYGYTF. The CDR3 DNA sequence: TGTGCCAGCAGTTTAGCGACGGACAGTGACTATGGCTACACCTTC.

The chain combines TRBV6-5 with TRBJ2-7; TRBD2 agrees at 11 bases. The CDR3 contains 15 residues. Germline lookup yields CDR1 MNHEY and CDR2 SVGAGI. V trimming: 4 bases; J trimming: 6 bases; junction bases outside the gene matches: 8. The CDR3 region has the DNA TGTGCCAGCAGTTCTACTAGCGGGAGTAGACCCGAGCAGTACTTC. Protein sequence: CASSSTSGSRPEQYF.

At least ten counts were recorded for this clonotype. The gene calls are TRBV6-5 and TRBJ1-1, with D unclear. Deletions cut 6 bases from V and 3 bases from J, with 14 bases between. Per the germline V gene, CDR1 is MNHEY and CDR2 is SVGAGI. This CDR3 is 14 amino acids long. The CDR3 here is CASRPAWQDTEAFF. For the CDR3, the DNA is TGTGCCAGCAGGCCGGCGTGGCAGGACACTGAAGCTTTCTTT.

Many counts were recorded for this clonotype. The chain carries TRBV2 and TRBJ1-2; 8 bases are a match to TRBD1. Germline assignment: CDR1 SNHLY and CDR2 FYNNEI. J gave up 6 bases and V 7 bases, and 7 bases lay outside the gene matches. This CDR3 has 13 residues. CDR3 sequence reads: CASTLDREHGYTF. CDR3 DNA sequence: TGTGCCAGCACCTTGGACAGGGAGCATGGCTACACCTTC.

This clonotype came up many times. This chain links TRBV11-2 with TRBJ2-7, with D hard to call. Germline loops: CDR1 SGHAT, CDR2 FQNNGV. The CDR3 spans 13 residues. Trimming removed 2 bases at V and 2 bases at J, with 7 bases between. The chain's CDR3 is CASSLLSAYEQYF. CDR3 sequence (DNA): TGTGCCAGCAGCTTATTAAGCGCCTACGAGCAGTACTTC.

This clonotype occurred many times. The chain links TRBV6-1 to TRBJ1-2; 8 bases align to TRBD1. This CDR3 has 13 amino acids. J lost 5 bases, V lost 6 bases, and 5 bases had no gene match. Germline CDR1 reads MNHNS; CDR2 reads SASEGT. The CDR3 reads CASRRDRWYGYTF. In DNA form, the CDR3 reads TGTGCCAGCAGAAGGGACAGGTGGTATGGCTACACCTTC.